This T cell receptor beta chain was identified during a study of OX40 agonist ivuxolimab in advanced cancers. Whole-study results and caveats: Normalized expansion of T-cell clones was also low for some nonresponders.

About this clone: Its antigen is as yet unknown.

Assay: immunoSEQ multiplex PCR; the TCRdb copy retains only in-frame clones and omits some. The data contain roughly 1,000 clones, 60% to 85% of them singletons. This CDR3 is built from 15 residues. The V and J ends lost 2 bases and 2 bases, in that order; junction bases with no gene match: 3. CDR1 and CDR2 (germline): ENHRY, SYGVKD. The source of this sequence is an adult with an advanced solid tumor such as melanoma, head and neck, liver or kidney cancer. The chain employs TRBV10-3 and TRBJ2-7; 10 bases match TRBD1. Material: CD4+ or CD8+ T cells sorted from blood, obtained in a trial of the OX40 agonist ivuxolimab. CDR3 amino acids: CAISETGQGTYEQYF. The CDR3 nucleotides read TGTGCCATCAGTGAGACGGGACAGGGGACCTACGAGCAGTACTTC.